A selection of T cell receptor beta chains follows, all from one sample in a study of PD-1 blockade in classical Hodgkin lymphoma. Only in-frame clones appear in the TCRdb table, and some are missing; sequencing was by immunoSEQ multiplex PCR. Of approximately 26,000 clones in the sample, about 82% were seen once. Sequencing used peripheral blood mononuclear cells (PBMCs), obtained before the fourth cycle of nivolumab. These receptor sequences come from a human donor with classical Hodgkin lymphoma. CDR3s include the opening cysteine and the closing phenylalanine or tryptophan. A D gene is named only where the DNA matches it firmly. Size is omitted from some rows. Given values are once, few, many or a class for expanded clones.

v_gene	j_gene	abundance	d_gene	CDR3aa	CDR3nt
TRBV11-1	TRBJ1-1	.	.	CASSGGPYDTEAFF	TGTGCCAGCAGCGGGGGACCTTACGACACTGAAGCTTTCTTT
TRBV7-9	TRBJ1-1	medium-sized	.	CASSPETGTAFF	TGTGCCAGCAGCCCGGAGACAGGAACGGCTTTCTTT
TRBV7-9	TRBJ1-2	.	.	CASSFRGGGYTF	TGTGCCAGCAGCTTTCGGGGTGGTGGCTACACCTTC
TRBV12-2	TRBJ2-1	.	.	CASREEETNSYNEQFF	TGTGCAAGTCGCGAGGAGGAGACAAACTCCTACAATGAGCAGTTCTTC
TRBV7-2	TRBJ2-1	.	.	CASIPSGAPYNEQFF	TGTGCCAGCATCCCCTCCGGGGCCCCCTACAATGAGCAGTTCTTC
TRBV6-5	TRBJ2-5	.	.	CASSFSGVETQYF	TGTGCCAGCAGTTTCTCGGGAGTAGAGACCCAGTACTTC
TRBV10-3	TRBJ2-2	.	TRBD2	CATSGTGELFF	TGTGCCACTAGCGGGACCGGGGAGCTGTTTTTT
TRBV11-2	TRBJ2-2	.	.	CASSLAFTGELFF	TGTGCCAGCAGCTTAGCGTTCACCGGGGAGCTGTTTTTT
TRBV7-2	TRBJ2-6	.	.	CASSLTTTLSGANVLTF	TGTGCCAGCAGCTTGACGACTACACTCTCTGGGGCCAACGTCCTGACTTTC
TRBV18	TRBJ1-5	.	.	CASSRNSNQPQHF	TGTGCCAGCTCACGTAATAGCAATCAGCCCCAGCATTTT
TRBV5-1	TRBJ2-2	.	TRBD1	CASSFRTGVTGELFF	TGCGCCAGCAGCTTCCGGACAGGGGTAACCGGGGAGCTGTTTTTT
TRBV5-1	TRBJ2-5	few	.	CASSYISVYQETQYF	TGCGCCAGCAGCTATATTTCAGTGTACCAAGAGACCCAGTACTTC
TRBV6-5	TRBJ2-7	.	.	CASSPRGAWDEQYF	TGTGCCAGCAGCCCCCGCGGGGCGTGGGACGAGCAGTACTTC
TRBV4-1	TRBJ1-5	.	TRBD1	CASSPRDDRVSNQPQHF	TGCGCCAGCAGCCCGCGAGATGACAGGGTTAGCAATCAGCCCCAGCATTTT
TRBV5-1	TRBJ2-2	.	TRBD1	CASSLENRGLTGELFF	TGCGCCAGCAGCTTGGAAAACAGGGGGCTCACCGGGGAGCTGTTTTTT
TRBV7-9	TRBJ2-7	few	.	CASSLAHGSGSYEQYF	TGTGCCAGCAGCTTAGCCCATGGGTCGGGGTCCTACGAGCAGTACTTC
TRBV7-9	TRBJ2-1	once	.	CASSPWGDDEQFF	TGTGCCAGCAGCCCCTGGGGGGACGATGAGCAGTTCTTC
TRBV10-1	TRBJ2-5	.	.	CATSGNGETQYF	TGCGCCACCTCGGGGAACGGAGAGACCCAGTACTTC
TRBV18	TRBJ2-3	.	.	CASSPRQGSTDTQYF	TGTGCCAGCTCACCCCGTCAAGGGAGCACAGATACGCAGTATTTT
TRBV9	TRBJ2-1	.	TRBD2	CASSVVSSGGYNEQFF	TGTGCCAGCAGCGTAGTATCTAGCGGAGGATACAATGAGCAGTTCTTC
TRBV6-4	TRBJ1-2	.	TRBD1	CASSDGQGVGYTF	TGTGCCAGCAGTGACGGACAGGGTGTTGGCTACACCTTC
TRBV4-1	TRBJ2-1	.	.	CASSQSLISGIYNEQFF	TGCGCCAGCAGCCAGTCGCTTATTTCGGGAATCTACAATGAGCAGTTCTTC
TRBV5-1	TRBJ2-2	.	TRBD1	CASSRGQGDTGELFF	TGCGCCAGCAGCCGCGGACAGGGGGACACCGGGGAGCTGTTTTTT
TRBV7-7	TRBJ2-1	.	TRBD2	CASSRTSGRADEQFF	TGTGCCAGCAGCCGGACTAGCGGGAGGGCGGATGAGCAGTTCTTC
TRBV27	TRBJ2-7	medium-sized	TRBD2	CATRRREGLEQYF	TGTGCCACCCGAAGGCGGGAGGGCCTGGAGCAGTACTTC